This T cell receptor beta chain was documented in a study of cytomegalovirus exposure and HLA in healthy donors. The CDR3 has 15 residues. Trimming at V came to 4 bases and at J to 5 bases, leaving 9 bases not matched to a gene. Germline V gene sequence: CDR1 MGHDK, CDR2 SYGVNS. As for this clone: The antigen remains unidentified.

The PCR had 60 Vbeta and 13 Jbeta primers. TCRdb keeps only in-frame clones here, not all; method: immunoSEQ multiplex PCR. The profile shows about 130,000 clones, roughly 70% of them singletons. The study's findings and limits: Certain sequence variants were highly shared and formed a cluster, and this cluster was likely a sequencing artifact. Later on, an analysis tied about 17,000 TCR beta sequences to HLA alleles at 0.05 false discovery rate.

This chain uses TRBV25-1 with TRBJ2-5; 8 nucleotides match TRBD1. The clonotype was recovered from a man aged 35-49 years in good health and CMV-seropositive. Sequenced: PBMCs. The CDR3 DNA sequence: TGTGCCAGCAGTGGGGCAGGGGGCGTTGTGGAGACCCAGTACTTC. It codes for CASSGAGGVVETQYF.